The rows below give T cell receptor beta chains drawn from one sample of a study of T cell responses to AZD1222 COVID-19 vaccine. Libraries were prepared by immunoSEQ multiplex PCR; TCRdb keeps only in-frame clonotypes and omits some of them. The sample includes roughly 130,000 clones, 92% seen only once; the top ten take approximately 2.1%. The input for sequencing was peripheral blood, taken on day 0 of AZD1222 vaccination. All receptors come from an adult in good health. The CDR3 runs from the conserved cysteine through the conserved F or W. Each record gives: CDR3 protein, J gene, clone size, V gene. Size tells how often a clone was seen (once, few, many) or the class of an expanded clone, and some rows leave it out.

CASSHVGRTGAGGYTF TRBJ1-2 - TRBV9
CAWGGRGMSYTF TRBJ1-2 - TRBV30
CASSRPGGYEKLFF TRBJ1-4 - TRBV27
CASSYSGGFEQYF TRBJ2-7 - TRBV6-5
CASSESGFVDTEAFF TRBJ1-1 - TRBV10-2
CASSLQGASEKLFF TRBJ1-4 - TRBV11-2
CSPTPGGADEKLFF TRBJ1-4 once TRBV29-1
CASSPQGGTEAFF TRBJ1-1 - TRBV5-6
CARHDTTDRNSPLHF TRBJ1-6 - TRBV2
CASSLAQGSTYNEQFF TRBJ2-1 - TRBV7-2
CASSDVGYGYTF TRBJ1-2 few TRBV6-4
CAITPDRDSYGYTF TRBJ1-2 - TRBV10-3
CASSPVRDTLFF TRBJ2-1 - TRBV7-2
CSVAHRGLVEKLFF TRBJ1-4 - TRBV29-1
CASSPRTGEETQYF TRBJ2-5 - TRBV14
CASSSTGAGGNTIYF TRBJ1-3 once TRBV6-5
CASSYEVAGFDTEAFF TRBJ1-1 once TRBV6-5